The entry below gives a single T cell receptor beta chain sequence along with its context. Template switching by 5'RACE with UMIs generated the TCR beta cDNA. TCRdb re-called the 5' RACE reads and shows each CDR3 protein once, DNA omitted. The listing records roughly 160,000 distinct CDR3 sequences. These data are taken from a study of T cells expressing NK-cell markers. As for the study in general: It was sorted CD3+CD56+NKG2C+, CD3+CD56+NKG2C- and CD3+CD56-NKG2C+ T cells that supplied the TCR beta repertoires.

CDR3 length: 17 amino acids. The germline V gene encodes CDR1 LGHDT and CDR2 YNNKEL (reference sequence). The chain uses TRBV3-1 and TRBJ2-7; the TCRdb call, TRBD2, lacks DNA for checking. This clonotype originated in a man aged 18 to 70 in good health. The sequencing input was blood T cells: a sorted CD56 or NKG2C T cell subset, CD4+ or CD8+ T cells, or bulk PBMC T cells (not recorded which). This CDR3 reads CASSQEGVAVGLEEQYF.